This TCR beta chain was sequenced during a study of blood T cells in healthy people across ages (dated by TCRdb to the mid-2010s). For the study in its entirety: In model experiments, template switching captured roughly one uniquely barcoded TCR beta cDNA molecule for every two T cells. The donors were split into four age groups: young (average 16 years), middle-aged (roughly 40), aged (approximately 60) and long-lived (82). Using the same blood draw, the study looked at two additional independent replicas of 1 million unique cDNA reads for two donors, one aged 18 to 29 and the other aged 80 or older. Age-related changes in TCR beta repertoire diversity were measured in the study by deep sequencing normalized with unique cDNA molecular identifiers. Donors of different ages were randomly distributed across sequencing lanes to avoid experimental bias. Broader findings and caveats from the paper: Estimates of total diversity based on one million sequenced T cells were regarded as lower bounds and as underestimates. Observed TCR beta diversity correlated strongly with the percentage of naive T cells measured by flow cytometry. Because the CMV infection status of the donors was unknown, age-related changes in expanded clonotypes may potentially have been confounded. Because profiling used bulk unsorted PBMCs, naive and antigen-experienced compartments could not be compared conclusively. Compared with the aged group, the long-lived group had more naive CD4+ T cells, fewer expanded clones and increased TCR diversity, a pattern suggesting age selection. As age increased, observed TCR beta diversity per million T cells dropped in a roughly linear way, and a significant reduction was already evident by age approximately 40.

Preparation of the library involved 5' RACE. Sequencing was performed on an Illumina HiSeq 2500. A second PCR of roughly 6 to 12 cycles was performed with a sample-barcoded 5' primer and a J-beta primer mix. A template-switch 5' adaptor carrying 12 random nucleotides introduced a unique molecular identifier onto each TCR beta cDNA molecule. At least 2.5 million CDR3-containing paired-end reads were obtained from each sample. All of the RNA was converted into first-strand cDNA using the Mint cDNA synthesis kit, with a TRBC-specific oligonucleotide serving as the primer. Following uracil-DNA glycosylase treatment, all cDNA underwent a first 18-cycle PCR with the universal primers M1SS and BC2_uni_R. Under the source paper's analysis protocol: Each sample was normalized by randomly selecting 1 million high-quality reads, each carrying a distinct molecular identifier. Instead of being binned into consensus sequences, reads that shared molecular identifiers were thrown out. CDR3 identification, clonotype clustering and error correction used MiTCR with a Q25 quality threshold and the strictest error-elimination algorithm. A nonparametric unseen species model with Euler transformation was used to estimate a lower bound on total TCR beta diversity. TCRdb reworked the public reads: Q25 trimming with fastp, MiXCR clone assembly, productive beta chains retained. Identical CDR3 protein sequences are pooled into one entry, listed with their most common genes and DNA. The V and J calls follow TCRdb's processing rather than the paper's. This sample is represented by approximately 290,000 distinct CDR3 sequences; 25% to 30% of them were singletons. The top ten hold 29% of the sample.

The CDR1 and CDR2 encoded by the germline V gene are KGHSH and LQKENI. The CDR3 covers 13 residues, taking in both the cysteine and the phenylalanine. Of all the DNA, just the CDR3 is kept, 39 bases in frame from base 1. Donors were a few dozen systemically healthy Caucasian individuals from Russia aged roughly 6 to 100 years. Roughly 10 milliliters of peripheral blood were drawn from each donor into EDTA-treated Vacutainer tubes. Ficoll-Paque density-gradient centrifugation was used to isolate PBMCs, with at least 7 million per sample. Total RNA was extracted from PBMCs with Trizol reagent, with at least 5 micrograms obtained per sample. For every donor, flow cytometry on a PBMC aliquot measured the percentage of naive CD45RAhigh/CD27high T cells. This clonotype was detected a few times. The target of this receptor is not known. The input lacks base qualities; no much larger clone sits a single base away.

The specimen was blood. This TCR was recovered from a woman in her seventies in good health. Recombination connected TRBV18 to TRBJ2-5; the D gene assignment is ambiguous. The J call is uncertain, as TRBJ2-7 better fits the DNA end. The CDR3 sequence is CASSPGVGDEQYF. The DNA is TGTGCCAGCTCACCTGGTGTTGGGGACGAGCAGTACTTC.